This T cell receptor (beta chain) was found in a study of T cell repertoires in cytomegalovirus infection. Findings of the study overall: CMV carriers with the relevant HLA were identified by cumulative public TCR beta family frequency.

V was cut by 2 bases and J by 0 bases, with 8 bases left in between. The CDR3 extends over 14 amino acids. Germline CDR1 reads SEHNR; CDR2 reads FQNEAQ (reference sequence). TCRdb redid the calling of the reads with MiXCR, one entry per CDR3 protein. The sample includes 450,000 to 550,000 distinct CDR3 sequences, approximately 46% of them seen just once. For this clonotype: The antigen is undetermined.

Specimen: cultured PBMCs, collected from culture after CMV antigen stimulation. The receptor was isolated from a human donor in good health (CMV status not recorded). Some clones in this sample may be carry-over from other donors' samples. The rearrangement joins TRBV7-9 to TRBJ2-7; no firm D call. CDR3 in amino acids: CASSLLPDSYEQYF. The CDR3 coding sequence is TGTGCCAGCAGCTTACTACCTGACTCCTACGAGCAGTACTTC.